This T cell receptor (beta chain) was sequenced for a study of control samples from healthy donors and cancer patients. This CDR3 has 14 residues. Per germline, CDR1 SGHRS and CDR2 YFSETQ. With V trimmed by 5 bases and J by 0 bases, 3 bases remained unmatched. Only in-frame clones appear in the TCRdb table, and some are missing; sequencing was by immunoSEQ multiplex PCR. The sample has 190,000 or so clones, over 80% seen once. The TCR was taken from a man younger than 35 in good health. What was sequenced was blood. The chain has TRBV5-1 and TRBJ2-3, with 7 bases aligning to TRBD2. Written as DNA, the CDR3 is TGCGCCAGCAGTCGGCGGGGGAGCACAGATACGCAGTATTTT. It codes for CASSRRGSTDTQYF.